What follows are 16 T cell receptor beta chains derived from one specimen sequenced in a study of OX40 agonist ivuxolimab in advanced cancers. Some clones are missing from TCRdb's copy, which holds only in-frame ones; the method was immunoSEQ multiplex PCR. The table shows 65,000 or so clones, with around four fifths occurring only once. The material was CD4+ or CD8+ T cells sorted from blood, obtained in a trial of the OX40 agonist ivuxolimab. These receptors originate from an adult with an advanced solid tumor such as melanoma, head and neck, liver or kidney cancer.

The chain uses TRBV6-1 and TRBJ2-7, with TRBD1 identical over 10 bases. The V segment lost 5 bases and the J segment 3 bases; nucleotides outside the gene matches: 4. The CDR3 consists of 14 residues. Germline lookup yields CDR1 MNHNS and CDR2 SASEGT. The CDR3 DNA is TGTGCCAGCAGTCTCCGGGACAGGGGCTACGAGCAGTACTTC. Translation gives CASSLRDRGYEQYF.

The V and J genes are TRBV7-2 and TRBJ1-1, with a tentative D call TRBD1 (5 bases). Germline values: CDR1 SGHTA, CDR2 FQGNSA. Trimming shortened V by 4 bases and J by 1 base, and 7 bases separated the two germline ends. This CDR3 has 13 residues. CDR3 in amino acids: CASSSQANTEAFF. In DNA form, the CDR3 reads TGTGCCAGCAGCTCACAGGCGAACACTGAAGCTTTCTTT.

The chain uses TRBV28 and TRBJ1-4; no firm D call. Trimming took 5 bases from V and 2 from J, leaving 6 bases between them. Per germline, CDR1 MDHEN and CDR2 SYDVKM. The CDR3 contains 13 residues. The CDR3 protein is CASSPLTNEKLFF. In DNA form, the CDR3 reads TGTGCCAGCAGTCCACTGACTAATGAAAAACTGTTTTTT.

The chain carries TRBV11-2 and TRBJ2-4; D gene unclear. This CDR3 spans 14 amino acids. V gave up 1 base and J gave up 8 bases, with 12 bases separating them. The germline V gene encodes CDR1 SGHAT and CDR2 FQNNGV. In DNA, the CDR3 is TGTGCCAGCAGCTTAGGCTCATTAAAAGACATTCAGTACTTC. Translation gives CASSLGSLKDIQYF.

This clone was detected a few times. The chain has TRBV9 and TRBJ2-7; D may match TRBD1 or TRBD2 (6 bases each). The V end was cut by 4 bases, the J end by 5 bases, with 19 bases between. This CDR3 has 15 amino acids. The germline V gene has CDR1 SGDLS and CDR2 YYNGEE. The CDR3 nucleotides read TGTGCCAGCAGCCCGCCGGGGGCCATGGGTAACGAGCAGTACTTC. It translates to CASSPPGAMGNEQYF.

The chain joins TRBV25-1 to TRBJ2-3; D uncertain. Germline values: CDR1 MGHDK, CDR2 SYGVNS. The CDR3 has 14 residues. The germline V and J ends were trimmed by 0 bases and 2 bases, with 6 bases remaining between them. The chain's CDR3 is CASSEYPVTDTQYF. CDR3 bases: TGTGCCAGCAGTGAATACCCGGTCACAGATACGCAGTATTTT.

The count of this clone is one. The CDR3 loop reads CASSPGQGGGYGYTF. The DNA for the CDR3 is TGTGCCAGCAGCCCCGGACAGGGCGGAGGCTATGGCTACACCTTC. V usage is TRBV7-2 and J usage is TRBJ1-2; 8 bases match TRBD1. The CDR3 has 15 amino acids. V lost 5 bases to trimming and J lost 4 bases; unmatched junction nucleotides: 9. Germline values: CDR1 SGHTA, CDR2 FQGNSA.

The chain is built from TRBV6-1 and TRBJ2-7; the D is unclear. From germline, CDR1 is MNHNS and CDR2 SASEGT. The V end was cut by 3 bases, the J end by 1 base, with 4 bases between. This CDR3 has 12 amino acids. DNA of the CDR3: TGTGCCAGCAGTGACTATTCCTACGAGCAGTACTTC. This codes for CASSDYSYEQYF.

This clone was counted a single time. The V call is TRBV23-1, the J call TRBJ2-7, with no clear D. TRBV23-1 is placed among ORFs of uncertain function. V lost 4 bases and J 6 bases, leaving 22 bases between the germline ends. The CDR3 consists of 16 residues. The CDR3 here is CASSRSSSWDTFEQYF. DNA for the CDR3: TGCGCCAGCAGTCGCTCAAGTTCGTGGGATACCTTCGAGCAGTACTTC.

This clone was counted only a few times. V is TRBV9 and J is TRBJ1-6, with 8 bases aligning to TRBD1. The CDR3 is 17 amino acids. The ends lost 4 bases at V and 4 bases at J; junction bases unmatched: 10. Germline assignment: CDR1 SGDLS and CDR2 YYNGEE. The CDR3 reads CASSTSTGQGYNSPLHF. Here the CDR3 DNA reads TGTGCCAGCAGCACGTCTACAGGACAGGGTTATAATTCACCCCTCCACTTT.

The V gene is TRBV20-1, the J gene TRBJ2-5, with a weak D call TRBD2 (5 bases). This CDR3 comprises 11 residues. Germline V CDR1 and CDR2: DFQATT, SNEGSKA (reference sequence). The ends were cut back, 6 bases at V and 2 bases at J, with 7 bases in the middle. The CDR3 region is CSAGEQETQYF. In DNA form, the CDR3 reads TGCAGTGCCGGGGAGCAAGAGACCCAGTACTTC.

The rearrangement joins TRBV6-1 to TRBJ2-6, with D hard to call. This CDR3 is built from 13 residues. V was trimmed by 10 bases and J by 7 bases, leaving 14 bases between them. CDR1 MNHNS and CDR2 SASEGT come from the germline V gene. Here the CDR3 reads CATDPFGANVLTF. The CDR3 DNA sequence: TGTGCCACCGATCCTTTTGGAGCCAACGTCCTGACTTTC.

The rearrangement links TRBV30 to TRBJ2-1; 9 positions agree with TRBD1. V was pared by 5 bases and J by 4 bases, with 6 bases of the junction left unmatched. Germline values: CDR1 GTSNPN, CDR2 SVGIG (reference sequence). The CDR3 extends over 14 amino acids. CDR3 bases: TGTGCCTGGGGGACAGGGAGGGGGTACAATGAGCAGTTCTTC. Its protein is CAWGTGRGYNEQFF.

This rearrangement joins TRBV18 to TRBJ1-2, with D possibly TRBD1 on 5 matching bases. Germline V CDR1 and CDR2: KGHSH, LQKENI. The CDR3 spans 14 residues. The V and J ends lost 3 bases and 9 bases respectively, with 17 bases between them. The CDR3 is CASSPEGALSSYTF. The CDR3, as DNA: TGTGCCAGCTCACCGGAAGGGGCCCTAAGTAGCTACACCTTC.

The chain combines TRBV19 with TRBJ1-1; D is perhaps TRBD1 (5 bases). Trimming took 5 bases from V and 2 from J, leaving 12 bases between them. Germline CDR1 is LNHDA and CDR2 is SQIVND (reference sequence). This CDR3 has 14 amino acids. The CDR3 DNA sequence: TGTGCCAGTAGTTACAGGCGTACAAACACTGAAGCTTTCTTT. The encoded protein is CASSYRRTNTEAFF.

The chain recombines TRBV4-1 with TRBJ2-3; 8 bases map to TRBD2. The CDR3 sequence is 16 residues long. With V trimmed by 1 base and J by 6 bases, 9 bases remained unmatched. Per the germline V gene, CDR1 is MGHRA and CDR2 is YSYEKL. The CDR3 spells CASSQVLSGAADTQYF. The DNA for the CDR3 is TGCGCCAGCAGCCAAGTTCTTAGCGGGGCCGCGGATACGCAGTATTTT.